The clone carrying this T cell receptor (beta chain) was detected ten times or more. The authors built TCR beta libraries using iRepertoire HTBI primers and Arm-PCR of CDR3 regions. TCRdb redid the calling of the multiplex PCR reads with MiXCR, one entry per CDR3 protein. This sample has around 240,000 distinct CDR3 sequences; around 19% occur once, and the top ten carry 14%. Time point reported: newly diagnosed GD, antithyroid drugs for less than 3 months. RNA from PBMCs was the source of the TCR library. This entry belongs to a study of regulatory T cells in long-lasting Graves disease. Study information: Under 3 months of antithyroid drugs had been taken by newly diagnosed Graves' patients.

Trimming stripped 1 base from V and 1 base from J, with 10 bases between. The germline V gene has CDR1 LGHNT and CDR2 FRNRAP. The CDR3 length is 15 residues. The sample also formed part of further work on T cells in Graves' hyperthyroidism and ophthalmopathy.

The material was peripheral blood mononuclear cells (PBMCs), obtained at new diagnosis, from a patient treated with antithyroid drugs. The sequence came from a woman aged 25-40 years with Graves disease. The chain is built from TRBV12-5 and TRBJ2-5; D ambiguous. The CDR3 is CASGLGQVGQETQYF. DNA for the CDR3: TGTGCTAGTGGTTTGGGGCAGGTCGGCCAAGAGACCCAGTACTTC.